One and the same sample provided the 11 T cell receptor beta chains below, sequenced in a study of radiation and T cells in renal cell carcinoma. As to time point: baseline pretreatment blood. Sample treatment: 15 Gy SBRT to primary tumor, nephrectomy 4 weeks later. Assay: immunoSEQ multiplex PCR; the TCRdb copy retains only in-frame clones and omits some. The data hold about 91,000 clones, with over 75% observed a single time. The material sequenced was blood, taken from a patient whose treatment included radiotherapy and nephrectomy. These receptors all stem from a man aged 55 to 69 with renal cell carcinoma.

This clone was counted a single time. The chain has TRBV7-2 and TRBJ2-3; D ambiguous. Trimming shortened V by 5 bases and J by 10 bases, and 13 bases separated the two germline ends. The CDR3 runs 12 residues. Per germline, CDR1 SGHTA and CDR2 FQGNSA. The CDR3 DNA reads TGTGCCAGCAGCCTCCCCCTCGGGTCGCAGTATTTT. It specifies CASSLPLGSQYF.

The chain has TRBV4-1 and TRBJ2-3, with TRBD1 as a possible D gene (5 bases). This CDR3 spans 16 amino acids. Between the trimmed V and J ends, which lost 4 bases and 0 bases, there was a span of 14 bases. Germline V gene data show CDR1 as MGHRA and CDR2 as YSYEKL. Here the CDR3 DNA reads TGCGCCAGCAGCCCCTCCCCCAGGGTTAGCACAGATACGCAGTATTTT. Translation: CASSPSPRVSTDTQYF.

The V and J genes are TRBV10-3 and TRBJ1-1; TRBD1 might be the D (5 bases). V was clipped by 2 bases and J by 2 bases, with 6 bases between them. The CDR3 contains 13 residues. The germline V gene has CDR1 ENHRY and CDR2 SYGVKD. The CDR3 sequence: CAISERGNTEAFF. CDR3 nucleotide sequence: TGTGCCATCAGTGAGCGGGGCAACACTGAAGCTTTCTTT.

The chain employs TRBV9 and TRBJ2-3; D might be TRBD2 (6 bases). The CDR3 runs to 14 residues. Trimming took 3 bases from V and 4 from J, leaving 12 bases between them. Germline assignment: CDR1 SGDLS and CDR2 YYNGEE. Here the CDR3 reads CASSGDGSADTQYF. The CDR3, as DNA: TGTGCCAGCAGCGGGGACGGGAGCGCAGATACGCAGTATTTT.

The chain recombines TRBV18 with TRBJ1-2; D is ambiguous. CDR1 and CDR2 (germline): KGHSH, LQKENI. Trimming shortened V by 3 bases and J by 7 bases, and 18 bases separated the two germline ends. The CDR3 sequence is 15 residues long. The CDR3 DNA is TGTGCCAGCTCACCGGAGACTAGGGTAAATGGTGGCTACACCTTC. Translation gives CASSPETRVNGGYTF.

The chain is built from TRBV9 and TRBJ2-1, with 7 bases matching TRBD2. The CDR3 contains 14 residues. The V segment lost 2 bases and the J segment 9 bases; nucleotides outside the gene matches: 8. Germline lookup yields CDR1 SGDLS and CDR2 YYNGEE. CDR3 DNA: TGTGCCAGCAGCGTTGGGACTAAGGGAGGTGAGCAGTTCTTC. Translated: CASSVGTKGGEQFF. Based on the CDR3 plus reference TRBV9 and TRBJ2-1, the full variable domain is DSGVTQTPKHLITATGQRVTLRCSPRSGDLSVYWYQQSLDQGLQFLIQYYNGEERAKGNILERFSAQQFPDLHSELNLSSLELGDSALYFCASSVGTKGGEQFFGPGTRLTVL.

The count of this clone is one. The V gene is TRBV5-4, the J gene TRBJ1-6, with D unresolved. The V gene's germline CDR1 is SGHNT and CDR2 YYREEE (reference sequence). The CDR3 is 15 residues long. V lost 4 bases and J lost 8, with 16 bases in between. The CDR3 bases are TGTGCCAGCAGCCCCGGGCTCGGCTTCGATTCACCCCTCCACTTT. Protein sequence: CASSPGLGFDSPLHF. Full variable domain (outside the CDR3, taken from reference TRBV5-4 and TRBJ1-6): ETGVTQSPTHLIKTRGQQVTLRCSSQSGHNTVSWYQQALGQGPQFIFQYYREEENGRGNFPPRFSGLQFPNYSSELNVNALELDDSALYLCASSPGLGFDSPLHFGNGTRLTVT.

The chain carries TRBV9 and TRBJ2-3, with 7 nucleotides matching TRBD1. J was trimmed by 0 bases and V by 0 bases; bases with no gene match: 13. The CDR3 contains 19 residues. Germline V gene lookup returns CDR1 SGDLS and CDR2 YYNGEE. In DNA, the CDR3 is TGTGCCAGCAGCGTAGCCCCCCCCGGACAGGTGGCTAGCACAGATACGCAGTATTTT. Amino acids: CASSVAPPGQVASTDTQYF.

The chain carries TRBV19 and TRBJ2-2; D is unresolved. CDR1 is LNHDA and CDR2 is SQIVND in the germline V gene (reference sequence). The length of the CDR3 is 14 residues. V was clipped by 4 bases and J by 0 bases, with 6 bases between them. The CDR3 DNA reads as TGTGCCAGTAGTACCCACACGAACACCGGGGAGCTGTTTTTT. Translation: CASSTHTNTGELFF.

V is TRBV11-2 and J is TRBJ2-3, with a tentative D call TRBD1 (6 bases). There are 15 residues in the CDR3. Trimming took off 2 bases at V and 0 bases at J, with 9 bases between the two ends. Germline-derived CDR1 and CDR2 are SGHAT and FQNNGV. The CDR3 reads CASSLSGQSTDTQYF. CDR3 DNA: TGTGCCAGCAGCTTATCCGGACAGAGCACAGATACGCAGTATTTT.

Only a few counts were recorded for this clone. The rearrangement joins TRBV10-3 to TRBJ2-1; TRBD2 agrees at 7 bases. The length of the CDR3 is 17 residues. CDR1 and CDR2 (germline): ENHRY, SYGVKD. V dropped 7 bases and J dropped 0; count of bases not matched to a gene: 12. The CDR3 protein is CAIMGGSQIGSYNEQFF. The DNA of the CDR3 is TGTGCCATCATGGGCGGGAGCCAAATCGGCTCCTACAATGAGCAGTTCTTC.